This T cell receptor (beta chain) stems from a study of blood T cells in healthy people across ages (dated by TCRdb to about 2015). Regarding the study in general: Template switching captured roughly one uniquely barcoded TCR beta cDNA molecule per two T cells in model experiments. The study analyzed two additional independent replicas of 1 million unique cDNA reads from the same blood draw for two donors, one aged 18 to 29 and one aged 80 or older. To avoid experimental bias, donors of different ages were distributed randomly across sequencing lanes. The donors were divided into four age groups: young (average around 16 years), middle-aged (about 40), aged (around 59) and long-lived (roughly 82). The study measured age-related changes in TCR beta repertoire diversity using deep sequencing normalized with unique cDNA molecular identifiers. The study at large found these results: Compared with the aged group, the long-lived group had more naive CD4+ T cells, fewer expanded clones and increased TCR diversity, suggesting age selection. The CMV infection status of donors was not known, potentially confounding age-related changes in expanded clonotypes. Because profiling used bulk unsorted PBMCs, naive and antigen-experienced compartments could not be compared conclusively. Total diversity estimates from one million sequenced T cells were considered lower bounds and underestimates. Observed TCR beta diversity per million T cells fell roughly linearly with age, and a significant reduction was already apparent by age around 39. Observed TCR beta diversity correlated strongly with the percentage of naive T cells measured by flow cytometry.

Receptor libraries were prepared by 5' RACE. The instrument was an Illumina HiSeq 2500. The second PCR ran for about 7 to 11 cycles and used a J-beta primer mix along with a sample-barcoded 5' primer. Each TCR beta cDNA molecule received a unique molecular identifier from a template-switch 5' adaptor carrying 12 random nucleotides. Each sample yielded at least 2.5 million CDR3-containing paired-end reads. First-strand cDNA was synthesized from all RNA with the Mint cDNA synthesis kit, primed by a TRBC-specific oligonucleotide. Following uracil-DNA glycosylase treatment, all cDNA underwent a first 18-cycle PCR with the universal primers M1SS and BC2_uni_R. Under the source paper's analysis protocol: For normalization, 1 million high-quality reads, each with a distinct molecular identifier, were randomly selected from each sample. Reads with shared molecular identifiers were discarded instead of being binned into consensus sequences. MiTCR, with a Q25 quality threshold and the strictest error-elimination algorithm, was used for CDR3 identification, clonotype clustering and error correction. A nonparametric unseen species model using Euler transformation provided a lower-bound estimate of total TCR beta diversity. The public reads were quality trimmed at Q25 with fastp and then assembled into clones with MiXCR by TCRdb, keeping productive beta chains. One record per CDR3 amino acid sequence lists the most common genes and DNA. None of the V and J calls come from the authors' own analysis; TCRdb made them. The sample yields fewer than 1 million distinct CDR3 sequences; approximately 48% were counted once. The ten biggest clones cover around 18% of the sample.

About this clonotype: No antigen is known for it. Base qualities are not provided; no much larger clone lies one nucleotide away.

The roughly 42 donors, aged roughly 6 to 95 years, were systemically healthy Caucasian individuals from Russia. Roughly 10 milliliters of peripheral blood were collected from each donor into EDTA-treated Vacutainer tubes. Ficoll-Paque density-gradient centrifugation was used to isolate PBMCs, with at least 7 million per sample. Trizol reagent was used to extract total RNA from PBMCs, with at least 5 micrograms per sample. Naive CD45RAhigh/CD27high T cell percentages were measured by flow cytometry on a PBMC aliquot from every donor. The sequence was obtained from a man aged 60 to 69 in good health. Sequencing was done on a sample of blood.

The CDR3 protein is CASSTYPRGSPLHF. The nucleotides are TGTGCCAGCAGTACCTACCCCCGGGGTTCACCCCTCCACTTT. Recombination joined TRBV28 with TRBJ1-6; the D gene lacks a confident call. The CDR3 spans 14 residues, from the cysteine through the phenylalanine. The kept DNA is CDR3 alone, 42 bases in frame from the first base. According to the germline V gene, CDR1 reads MDHEN and CDR2 reads SYDVKM. V is clipped by 5 bases and J by 9 bases, and the sequence between their germline boundaries is 14 bases long.